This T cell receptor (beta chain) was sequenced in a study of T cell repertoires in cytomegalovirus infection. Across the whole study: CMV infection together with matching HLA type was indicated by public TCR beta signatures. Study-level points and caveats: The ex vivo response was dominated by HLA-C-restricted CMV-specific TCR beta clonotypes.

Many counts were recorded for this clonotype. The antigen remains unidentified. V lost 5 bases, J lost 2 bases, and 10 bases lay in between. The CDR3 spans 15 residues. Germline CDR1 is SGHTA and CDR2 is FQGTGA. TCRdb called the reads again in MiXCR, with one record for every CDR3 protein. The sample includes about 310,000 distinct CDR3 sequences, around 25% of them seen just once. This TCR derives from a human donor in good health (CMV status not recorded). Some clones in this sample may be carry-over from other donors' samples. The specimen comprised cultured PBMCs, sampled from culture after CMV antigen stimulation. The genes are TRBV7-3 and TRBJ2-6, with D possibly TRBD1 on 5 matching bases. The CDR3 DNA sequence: TGTGCCAGCAGCCCAGGGTTTGCTGGGGCCAACGTCCTGACTTTC. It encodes CASSPGFAGANVLTF.